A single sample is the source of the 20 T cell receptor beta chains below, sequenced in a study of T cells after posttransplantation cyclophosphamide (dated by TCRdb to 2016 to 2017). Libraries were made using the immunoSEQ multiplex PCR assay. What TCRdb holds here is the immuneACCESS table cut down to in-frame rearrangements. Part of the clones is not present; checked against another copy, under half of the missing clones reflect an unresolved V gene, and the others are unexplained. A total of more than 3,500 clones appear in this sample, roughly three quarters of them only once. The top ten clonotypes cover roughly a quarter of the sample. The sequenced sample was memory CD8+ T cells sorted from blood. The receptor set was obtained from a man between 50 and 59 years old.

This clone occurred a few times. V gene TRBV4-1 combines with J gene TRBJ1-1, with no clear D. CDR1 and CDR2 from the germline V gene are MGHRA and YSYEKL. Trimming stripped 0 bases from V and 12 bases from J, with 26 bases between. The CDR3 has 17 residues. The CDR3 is CASSQDFGRITSSSSFF. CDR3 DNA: TGCGCCAGCAGCCAAGATTTCGGCAGGATAACTTCATCAAGCTCTTTCTTT.

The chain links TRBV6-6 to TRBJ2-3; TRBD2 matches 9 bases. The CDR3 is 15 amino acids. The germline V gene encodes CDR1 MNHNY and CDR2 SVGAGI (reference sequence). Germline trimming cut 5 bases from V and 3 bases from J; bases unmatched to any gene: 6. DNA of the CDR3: TGTGCCAGCAGTGGGTATCTAGCGGGGACAGATACGCAGTATTTT. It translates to CASSGYLAGTDTQYF.

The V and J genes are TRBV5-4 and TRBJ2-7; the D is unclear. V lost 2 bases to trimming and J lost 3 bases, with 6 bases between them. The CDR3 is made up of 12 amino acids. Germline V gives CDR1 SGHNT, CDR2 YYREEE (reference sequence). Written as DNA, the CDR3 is TGTGCCAGCAGCTTTCACAACTACGAGCAGTACTTC. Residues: CASSFHNYEQYF.

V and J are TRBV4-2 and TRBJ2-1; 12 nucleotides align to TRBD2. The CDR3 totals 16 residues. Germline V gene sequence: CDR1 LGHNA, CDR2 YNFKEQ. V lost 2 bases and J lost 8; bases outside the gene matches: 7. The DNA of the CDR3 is TGTGCCAGCAGCCAATTCTCTAGCGGGGGGGCGGATGAGCAGTTCTTC. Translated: CASSQFSSGGADEQFF.

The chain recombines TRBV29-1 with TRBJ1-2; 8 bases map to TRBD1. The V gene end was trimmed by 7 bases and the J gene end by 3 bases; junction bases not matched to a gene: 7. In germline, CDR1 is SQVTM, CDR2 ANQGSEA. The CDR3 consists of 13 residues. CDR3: CSDLQGVDYGYTF. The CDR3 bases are TGCAGCGACCTACAGGGGGTGGACTATGGCTACACCTTC.

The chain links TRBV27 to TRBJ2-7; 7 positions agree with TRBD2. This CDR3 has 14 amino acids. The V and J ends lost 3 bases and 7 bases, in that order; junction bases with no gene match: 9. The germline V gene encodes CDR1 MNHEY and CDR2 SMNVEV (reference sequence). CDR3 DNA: TGTGCCAGCAGTTTGTGGCGGGAGCTGGGTGAGCAGTACTTC. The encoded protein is CASSLWRELGEQYF.

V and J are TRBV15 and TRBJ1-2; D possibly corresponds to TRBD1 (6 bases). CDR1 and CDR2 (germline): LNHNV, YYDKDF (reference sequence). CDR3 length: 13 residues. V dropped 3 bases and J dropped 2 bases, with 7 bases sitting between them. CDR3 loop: CATSSTGNYGYTF. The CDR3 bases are TGTGCCACCAGCAGCACAGGGAACTATGGCTACACCTTC.

For the CDR3, the DNA is TGCGCCAGCAGCCAAGAAATCGCAACTAATGAAAAACTGTTTTTT. It specifies CASSQEIATNEKLFF. V is TRBV4-1 and J is TRBJ1-4; no clear D. Trimming stripped 0 bases from V and 0 bases from J, with 5 bases between. This CDR3 region has 15 residues. CDR1 and CDR2 from the germline V gene are MGHRA and YSYEKL.

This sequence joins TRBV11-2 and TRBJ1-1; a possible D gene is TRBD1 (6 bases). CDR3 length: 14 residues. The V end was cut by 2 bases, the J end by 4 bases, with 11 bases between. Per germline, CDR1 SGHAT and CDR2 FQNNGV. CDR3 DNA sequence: TGTGCCAGCAGCTTAACGGTGGGGGCCACTGAAGCTTTCTTT. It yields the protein CASSLTVGATEAFF.

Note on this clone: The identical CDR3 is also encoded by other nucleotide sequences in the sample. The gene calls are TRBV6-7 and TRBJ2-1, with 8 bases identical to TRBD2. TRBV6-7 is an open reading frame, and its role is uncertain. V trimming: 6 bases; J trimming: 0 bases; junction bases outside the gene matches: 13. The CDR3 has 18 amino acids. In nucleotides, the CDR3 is TGTGCCAGCAGCTTCGGGGGGGGGCCCCAGAGCTCCTACAATGAGCAGTTCTTC. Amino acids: CASSFGGGPQSSYNEQFF.

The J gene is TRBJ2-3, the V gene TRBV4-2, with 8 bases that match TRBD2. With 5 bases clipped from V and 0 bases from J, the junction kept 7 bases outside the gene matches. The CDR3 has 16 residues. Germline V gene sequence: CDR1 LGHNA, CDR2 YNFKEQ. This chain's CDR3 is CASSLFGRESTDTQYF. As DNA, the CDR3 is TGTGCCAGCAGCTTGTTCGGGAGGGAGAGCACAGATACGCAGTATTTT.

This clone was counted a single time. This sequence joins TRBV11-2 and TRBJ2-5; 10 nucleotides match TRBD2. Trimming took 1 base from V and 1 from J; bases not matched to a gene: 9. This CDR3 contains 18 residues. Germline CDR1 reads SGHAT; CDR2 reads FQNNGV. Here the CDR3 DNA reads TGTGCCAGCAGCTTAGGCCGACTAGCGGGCCTCGGCCAAGAGACCCAGTACTTC. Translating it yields CASSLGRLAGLGQETQYF.

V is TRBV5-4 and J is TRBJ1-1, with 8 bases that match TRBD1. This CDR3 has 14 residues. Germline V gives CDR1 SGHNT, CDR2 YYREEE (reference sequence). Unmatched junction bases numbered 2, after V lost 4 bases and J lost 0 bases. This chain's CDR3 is CASSPDRVNTEAFF. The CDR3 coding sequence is TGTGCCAGCAGCCCGGACAGGGTGAACACTGAAGCTTTCTTT. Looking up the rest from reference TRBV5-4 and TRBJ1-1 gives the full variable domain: ETGVTQSPTHLIKTRGQQVTLRCSSQSGHNTVSWYQQALGQGPQFIFQYYREEENGRGNFPPRFSGLQFPNYSSELNVNALELDDSALYLCASSPDRVNTEAFFGQGTRLTVV.

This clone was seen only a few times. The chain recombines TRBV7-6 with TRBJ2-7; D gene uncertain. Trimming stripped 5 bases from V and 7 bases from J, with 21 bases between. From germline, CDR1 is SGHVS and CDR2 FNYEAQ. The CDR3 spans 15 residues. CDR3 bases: TGTGCCAGCAGCCGGATAGGCAGCTACGCGGAGGAGCAGTACTTC. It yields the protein CASSRIGSYAEEQYF.

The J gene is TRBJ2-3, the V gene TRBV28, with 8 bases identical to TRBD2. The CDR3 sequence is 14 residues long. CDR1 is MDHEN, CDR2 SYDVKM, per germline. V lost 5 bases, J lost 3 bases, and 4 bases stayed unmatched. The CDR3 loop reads CASSVGRGTDTQYF. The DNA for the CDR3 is TGTGCCAGCAGTGTCGGGAGGGGAACAGATACGCAGTATTTT.

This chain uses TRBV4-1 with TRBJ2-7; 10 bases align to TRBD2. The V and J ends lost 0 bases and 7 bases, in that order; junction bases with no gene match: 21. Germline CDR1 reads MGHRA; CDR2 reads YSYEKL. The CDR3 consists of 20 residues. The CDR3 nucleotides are TGCGCCAGCAGCCAAGACCTATCAGCTCTCGCAGCGGGAGGGCCAGGAGAGCAGTACTTC. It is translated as CASSQDLSALAAGGPGEQYF.

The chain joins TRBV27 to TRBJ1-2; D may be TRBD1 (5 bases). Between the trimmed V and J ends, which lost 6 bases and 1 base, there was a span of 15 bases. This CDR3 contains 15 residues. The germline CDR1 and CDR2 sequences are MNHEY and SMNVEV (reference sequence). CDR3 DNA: TGTGCCAGCAGGATAGGGGCGCGGCATAACTATGGCTACACCTTC. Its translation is CASRIGARHNYGYTF.

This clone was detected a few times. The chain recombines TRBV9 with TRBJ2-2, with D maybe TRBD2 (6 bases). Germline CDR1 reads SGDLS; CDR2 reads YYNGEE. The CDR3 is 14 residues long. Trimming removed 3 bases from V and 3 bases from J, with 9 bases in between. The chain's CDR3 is CASSEWGDTGELFF. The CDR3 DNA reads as TGTGCCAGCAGCGAATGGGGGGACACCGGGGAGCTGTTTTTT. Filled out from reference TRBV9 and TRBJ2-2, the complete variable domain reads DSGVTQTPKHLITATGQRVTLRCSPRSGDLSVYWYQQSLDQGLQFLIQYYNGEERAKGNILERFSAQQFPDLHSELNLSSLELGDSALYFCASSEWGDTGELFFGEGSRLTVL.

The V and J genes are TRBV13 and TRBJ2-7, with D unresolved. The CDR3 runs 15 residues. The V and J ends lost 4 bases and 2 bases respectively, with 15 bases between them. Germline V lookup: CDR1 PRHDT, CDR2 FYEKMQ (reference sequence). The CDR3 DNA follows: TGTGCCAGCAGCTCCTCCTTAGTGTATACCTACGAGCAGTACTTC. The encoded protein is CASSSSLVYTYEQYF.

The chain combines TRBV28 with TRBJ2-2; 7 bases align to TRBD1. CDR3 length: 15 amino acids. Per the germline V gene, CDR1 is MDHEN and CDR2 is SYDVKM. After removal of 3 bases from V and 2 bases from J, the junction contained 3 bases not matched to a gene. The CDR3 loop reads CASSLGTVNTGELFF. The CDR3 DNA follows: TGTGCCAGCAGTTTGGGGACAGTCAACACCGGGGAGCTGTTTTTT.